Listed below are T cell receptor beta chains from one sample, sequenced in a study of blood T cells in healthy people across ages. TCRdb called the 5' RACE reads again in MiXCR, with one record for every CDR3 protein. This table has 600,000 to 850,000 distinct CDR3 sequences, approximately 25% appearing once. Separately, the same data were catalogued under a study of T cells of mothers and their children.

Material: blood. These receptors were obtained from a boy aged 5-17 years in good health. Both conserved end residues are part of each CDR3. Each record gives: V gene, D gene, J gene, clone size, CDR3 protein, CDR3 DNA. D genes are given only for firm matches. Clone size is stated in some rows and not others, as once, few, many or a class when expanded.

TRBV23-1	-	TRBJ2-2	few	CASRPGPMMLFF	TGCGCCAGCAGACCGGGACCTATGATGCTGTTTTTT
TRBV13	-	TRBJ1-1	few	CASSIDLGNAFF	TGTGCCAGCAGCATTGATCTAGGGAATGCTTTCTTT
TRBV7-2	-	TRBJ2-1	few	CASSLVATSNEQFF	TGTGCCAGCAGCTTAGTAGCGACTAGCAATGAGCAGTTCTTC
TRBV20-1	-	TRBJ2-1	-	CSALGTSNNEQFF	TGCAGTGCTCTCGGGACATCTAACAATGAGCAGTTCTTC
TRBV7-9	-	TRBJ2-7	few	CASSSLRRLEVYEQYF	TGTGCCAGCAGCTCCCTACGACGACTAGAGGTGTACGAGCAGTACTTC
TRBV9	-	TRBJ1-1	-	CASSPRLGTQEAFF	TGTGCCAGCAGCCCCAGGTTGGGGACACAAGAAGCTTTCTTT
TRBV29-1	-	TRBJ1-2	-	CSVVGLGSNYGYTF	TGCAGCGTTGTGGGTCTGGGTTCAAACTATGGCTACACCTTC
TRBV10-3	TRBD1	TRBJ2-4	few	CAISEGQGANIQYF	TGTGCCATCAGTGAGGGACAGGGGGCAAACATTCAGTACTTC
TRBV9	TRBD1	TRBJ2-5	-	CASSGQGAIGETQYF	TGTGCCAGCAGCGGACAGGGGGCTATTGGAGAGACCCAGTACTTC
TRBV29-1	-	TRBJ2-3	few	CSVVRGEWGTDTQYF	TGCAGCGTTGTCCGGGGAGAGTGGGGCACAGATACGCAGTATTTT
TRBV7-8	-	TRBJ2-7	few	CASSLALRAEQYF	TGTGCCAGCAGCTTAGCCCTTAGGGCCGAGCAGTACTTC
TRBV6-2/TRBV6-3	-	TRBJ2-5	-	CASSQTAQETQYF	TGTGCCAGCAGCCAGACAGCCCAAGAGACCCAGTACTTC
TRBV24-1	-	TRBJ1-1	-	CATSDLHGSVGAFF	TGTGCCACCAGTGATTTACATGGGAGTGTCGGAGCTTTCTTT
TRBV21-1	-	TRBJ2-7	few	CASSSMRVSSEQYF	TGTGCCAGCAGCAGTATGAGGGTTTCTAGCGAGCAGTACTTC